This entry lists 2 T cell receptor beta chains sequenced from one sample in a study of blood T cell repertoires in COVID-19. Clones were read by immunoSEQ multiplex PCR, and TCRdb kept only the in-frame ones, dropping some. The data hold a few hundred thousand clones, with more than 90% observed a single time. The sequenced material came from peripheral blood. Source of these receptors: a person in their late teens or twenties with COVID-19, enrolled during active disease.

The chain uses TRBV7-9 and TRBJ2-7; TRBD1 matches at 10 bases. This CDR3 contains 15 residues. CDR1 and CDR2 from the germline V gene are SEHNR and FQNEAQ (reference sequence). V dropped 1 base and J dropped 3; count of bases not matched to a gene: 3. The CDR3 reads CASSLGTGGVYEQYF. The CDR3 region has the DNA TGTGCCAGCAGCTTAGGGACAGGGGGGGTCTACGAGCAGTACTTC.

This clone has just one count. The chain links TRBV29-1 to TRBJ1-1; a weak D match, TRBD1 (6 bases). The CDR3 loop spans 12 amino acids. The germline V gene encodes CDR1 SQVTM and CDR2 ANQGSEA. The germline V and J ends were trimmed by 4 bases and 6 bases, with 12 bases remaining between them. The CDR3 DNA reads TGCAGCGTTGGACAGGTAGCAGCTGAAGCTTTCTTT. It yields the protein CSVGQVAAEAFF.